The present T cell receptor beta chain was sequenced within a study of human T cells and chemical hapten exposure listed by TCRdb under 2021. About the full investigation: For sensitization, 2% DPC in acetone was applied to an approximately 2 cm by approximately 2 cm area of upper inner arm skin. Most of the patients in the cohort were female, and the cohort covered alopecia areata with under or over 50% scalp involvement, alopecia totalis and alopecia universalis. This study followed changes in the peripheral blood TCR repertoire in vivo during primary and secondary sensitization of alopecia patients to the hapten diphenylcyclopropenone (DPC). Patch testing on the upper back used Finn chambers containing 0.01% DPC, with scoring done after 6 days according to International Contact Dermatitis Research Group standards. Blood was sampled from patients pre-sensitization (week 0) and at 2, 6 and about 24 weeks after DPC sensitization. Throughout the study period of 20 to 25 weeks, patients also received therapeutic DPC doses to the scalp every week. For TCR sequencing, blood came from 25 to 35 alopecia patients at anywhere from one to four time points (pre-sensitization, 2, 6 and 24 weeks). Libraries were combined into a pool for sequencing, and differences in TCR yield between samples came mainly from small differences in library volumes within the pool.

The method was RACE. Sequencing used a NextSeq 500. During library preparation, unique molecular identifiers were attached to individual cDNA molecules so that TCRs could be counted quantitatively and reproducibly. For every blood RNA sample, sequencing covered both the TCR alpha and TCR beta chains. The paper's processing steps were these. A median of around 100,000 TCRs per sample was observed, with a range of roughly 23,224 to 750,000. V, J and CDR3 annotation of the TCR reads was carried out using the Decombinator software suite. To make PS versus PT1 abundance plots, every sample was subsampled to the same number of TCRs (28,000). TCRs were defined as expanded if absent before sensitization and observed at least eight times at the 2-week time point. TCRdb took the public reads, trimmed them with fastp at Q25, ran MiXCR for clone calling and kept in-frame beta chains. Every entry covers one CDR3 protein and lists the most common genes and DNA from its rows. TCRdb assigned the V and J calls; the authors' analysis was not used. The table for this sample lists tens of thousands of distinct CDR3 sequences; roughly 13% of them were counted only once. Clones ranked in the top ten supply under 6% of the sample.

Beyond this particular receptor, the publication reports: After repeated subsampling, the strength of the expansion versus patch-test correlation and the threshold at which it became significant changed. Compared with pre-sensitization or healthy control sets, expanded TCRs formed significantly more large CDR3 similarity clusters, which is consistent with antigen-driven responses. Because every patient had alopecia, a presumed autoimmune disease, the patients' immune response might differ from that of healthy individuals. DPC sensitization did not change how many TCRs were above 1 in 1000 frequency, and no evidence was found of alterations in global repertoire structure. Patch test score was positively correlated with the number of PT1 expanded TCRs, with significance at thresholds 8, 16 and 32 but not at 4.

The sample's time point label is to be understood as: patch test 3, about 24 weeks after DPC sensitization. Per the publication, the treatment or condition label means: therapeutic diphenylcyclopropenone sensitization with weekly scalp DPC. At each patch-test visit, blood was drawn before the patch test was applied. Patients were considered eligible if aged 18 to 70, diagnosed with alopecia and deemed suitable for DPC therapy, and patients were excluded if pregnant. Unfractionated whole blood was collected in Tempus Blood RNA tubes, and total RNA was extracted from that blood. In regard to this clonotype: Its antigen is not yet known. Qualities for individual bases were not recorded, and no much larger clone is one base off.

The CDR3 measures 15 amino acids from cysteine to phenylalanine. The sequence is cut down to CDR3 DNA, 45 bases in frame from base 1. V is pared back by 3 bases and J by 3 bases, with 18 bases lying between the germline termini. From a lookup of the germline V gene (reference sequence), CDR1 and CDR2 are DFQATT and SNEGSKA. The receptor's source is a woman in her 50s with alopecia areata. Some clones in this sample may be carry-over from other donors' samples. The rearranged chain carries TRBV20-1 and TRBJ2-7, with TRBD2 perhaps the D gene, on 6 matching bases. The source material was whole blood, sampled in connection with sensitization to the hapten diphenylcyclopropenone (DPC). The DNA sequence is given as TGCAGTGCTAGTAAGCTGGCTAGCGTTAACTACGAGCAGTACTTC. Its translation is CSASKLASVNYEQYF.